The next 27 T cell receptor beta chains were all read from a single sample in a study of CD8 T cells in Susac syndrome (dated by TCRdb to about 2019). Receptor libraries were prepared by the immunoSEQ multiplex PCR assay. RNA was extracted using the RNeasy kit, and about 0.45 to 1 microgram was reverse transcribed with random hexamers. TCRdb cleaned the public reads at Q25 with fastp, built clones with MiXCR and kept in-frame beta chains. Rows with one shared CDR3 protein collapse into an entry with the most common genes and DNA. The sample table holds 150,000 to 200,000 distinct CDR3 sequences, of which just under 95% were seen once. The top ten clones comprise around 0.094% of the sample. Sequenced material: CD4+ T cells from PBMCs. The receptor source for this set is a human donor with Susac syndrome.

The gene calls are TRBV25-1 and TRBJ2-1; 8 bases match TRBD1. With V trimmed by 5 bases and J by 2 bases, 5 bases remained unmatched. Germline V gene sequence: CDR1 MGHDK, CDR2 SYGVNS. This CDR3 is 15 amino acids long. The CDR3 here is CASSKRQGPYNEQFF. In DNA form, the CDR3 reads TGTGCCAGCAGTAAAAGACAGGGGCCCTACAATGAGCAGTTCTTC.

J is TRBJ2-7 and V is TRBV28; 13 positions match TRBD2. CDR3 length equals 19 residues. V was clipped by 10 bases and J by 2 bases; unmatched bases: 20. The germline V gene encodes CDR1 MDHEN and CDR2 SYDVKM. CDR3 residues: CATKGLAGLLGPSTYEQYF. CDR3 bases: TGTGCCACCAAGGGACTAGCGGGACTCCTCGGCCCATCGACCTACGAGCAGTACTTC.

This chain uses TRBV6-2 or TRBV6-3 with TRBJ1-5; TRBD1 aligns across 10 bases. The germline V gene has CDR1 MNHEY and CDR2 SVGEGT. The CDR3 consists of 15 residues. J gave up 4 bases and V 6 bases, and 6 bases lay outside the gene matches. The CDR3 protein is CASSWGQGTNQPQHF. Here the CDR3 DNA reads TGTGCCAGCAGCTGGGGACAGGGGACTAATCAGCCCCAGCATTTT.

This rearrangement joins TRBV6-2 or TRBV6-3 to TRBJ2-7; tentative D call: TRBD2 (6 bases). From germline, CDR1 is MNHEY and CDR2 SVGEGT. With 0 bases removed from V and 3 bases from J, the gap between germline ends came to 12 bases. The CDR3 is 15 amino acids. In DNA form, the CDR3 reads TGTGCCAGCAGTTACTCGGCTAGCGACGACTACGAGCAGTACTTC. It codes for CASSYSASDDYEQYF.

The CDR3 reads CASSLAKGASYEQYF. CDR3 DNA sequence: TGCGCCAGCAGCTTGGCCAAGGGGGCGAGCTACGAGCAGTACTTC. The chain recombines TRBV5-1 with TRBJ2-7, with 7 positions matching TRBD1. V was pared by 0 bases and J by 3 bases, with 6 bases of the junction left unmatched. Per germline, CDR1 SGHRS and CDR2 YFSETQ. The CDR3 covers 15 residues.

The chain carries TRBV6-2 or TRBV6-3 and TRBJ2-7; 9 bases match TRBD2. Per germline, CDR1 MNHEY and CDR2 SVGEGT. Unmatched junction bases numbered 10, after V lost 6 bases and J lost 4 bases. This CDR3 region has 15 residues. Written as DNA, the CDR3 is TGTGCCAGCAGGTTGGCGGGACTAGCAGAATACGAGCAGTACTTC. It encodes CASRLAGLAEYEQYF.

The CDR3 here is CACRSGTYSNQPQHF. In DNA form, the CDR3 reads TGTGCCTGCCGATCCGGGACTTATAGCAATCAGCCCCAGCATTTT. The chain combines TRBV30 with TRBJ1-5; weak D call: TRBD1 (5 bases). Germline V lookup: CDR1 GTSNPN, CDR2 SVGIG (reference sequence). V gave up 6 bases and J gave up 0 bases, with 15 bases separating them. CDR3 length: 15 residues.

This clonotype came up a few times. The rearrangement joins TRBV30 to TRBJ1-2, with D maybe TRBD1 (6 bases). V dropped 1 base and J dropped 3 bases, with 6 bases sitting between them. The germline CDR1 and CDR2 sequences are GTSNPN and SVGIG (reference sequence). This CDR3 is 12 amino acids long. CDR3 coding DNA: TGTGCCTGGAGTGGGACAGACTATGGCTACACCTTC. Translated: CAWSGTDYGYTF.

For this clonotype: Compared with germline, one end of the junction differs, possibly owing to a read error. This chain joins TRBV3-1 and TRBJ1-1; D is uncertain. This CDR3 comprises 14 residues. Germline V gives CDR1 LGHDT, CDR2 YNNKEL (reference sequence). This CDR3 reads CASSQAGMNTEAFF. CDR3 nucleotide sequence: TGTGCCAGCAGCCAGGCCGGGATGAACACTGAGGCTTTCTTT.

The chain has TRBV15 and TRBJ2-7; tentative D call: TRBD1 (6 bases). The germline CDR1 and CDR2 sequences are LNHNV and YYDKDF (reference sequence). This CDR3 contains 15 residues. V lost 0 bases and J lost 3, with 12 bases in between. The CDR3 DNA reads TGTGCCACCAGCAGAGACCCGACAGGACGCTACGAGCAGTACTTC. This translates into CATSRDPTGRYEQYF.

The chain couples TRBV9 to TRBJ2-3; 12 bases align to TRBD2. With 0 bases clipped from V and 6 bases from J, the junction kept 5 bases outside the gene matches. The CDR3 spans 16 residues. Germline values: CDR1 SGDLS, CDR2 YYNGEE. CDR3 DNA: TGTGCCAGCAGCGTAGCTGGGACTAGCGGGCAGGATACGCAGTATTTT. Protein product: CASSVAGTSGQDTQYF.

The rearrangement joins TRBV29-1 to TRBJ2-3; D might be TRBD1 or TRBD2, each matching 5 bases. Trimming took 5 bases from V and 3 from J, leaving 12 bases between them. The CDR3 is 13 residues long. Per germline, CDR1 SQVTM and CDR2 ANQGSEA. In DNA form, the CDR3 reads TGCAGCGTTAACCGGGACGAAACAGATACGCAGTATTTT. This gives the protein CSVNRDETDTQYF.

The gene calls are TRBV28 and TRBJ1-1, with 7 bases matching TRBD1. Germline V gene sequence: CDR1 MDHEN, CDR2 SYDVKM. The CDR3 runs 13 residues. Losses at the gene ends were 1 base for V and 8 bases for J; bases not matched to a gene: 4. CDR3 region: CASSLYDRDEAFF. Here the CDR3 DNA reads TGTGCCAGCAGTTTATACGACAGGGACGAAGCTTTCTTT.

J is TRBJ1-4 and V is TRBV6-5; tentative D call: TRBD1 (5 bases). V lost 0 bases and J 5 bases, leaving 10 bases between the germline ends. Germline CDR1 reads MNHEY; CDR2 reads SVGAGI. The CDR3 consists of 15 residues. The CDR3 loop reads CASSYSARVNEKLFF. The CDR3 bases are TGTGCCAGCAGTTACTCCGCCAGGGTAAATGAAAAACTGTTTTTT.

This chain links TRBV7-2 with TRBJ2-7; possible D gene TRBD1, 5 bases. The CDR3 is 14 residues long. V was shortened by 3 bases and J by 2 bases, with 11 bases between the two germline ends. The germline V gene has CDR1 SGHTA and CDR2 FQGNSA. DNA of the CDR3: TGTGCCAGCAGCTTTACCCCAGGGCCCTACGAGCAGTACTTC. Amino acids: CASSFTPGPYEQYF.

This CDR3 is CASSLERRLNYGYTF. The CDR3 DNA sequence: TGTGCCAGCAGCTTAGAAAGGAGATTAAACTATGGCTACACCTTC. This chain links TRBV11-2 with TRBJ1-2; D remains ambiguous. Germline V gene lookup returns CDR1 SGHAT and CDR2 FQNNGV. The CDR3 spans 15 residues. V was shortened by 0 bases and J by 2 bases, with 10 bases between the two germline ends.

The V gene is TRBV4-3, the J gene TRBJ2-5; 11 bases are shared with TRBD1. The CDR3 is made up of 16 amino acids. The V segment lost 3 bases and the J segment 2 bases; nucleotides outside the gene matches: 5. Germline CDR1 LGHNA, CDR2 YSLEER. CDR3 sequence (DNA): TGCGCCAGCAGCCAGGCCCGGGACAGGGGGCAAGAGACCCAGTACTTC. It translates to CASSQARDRGQETQYF.

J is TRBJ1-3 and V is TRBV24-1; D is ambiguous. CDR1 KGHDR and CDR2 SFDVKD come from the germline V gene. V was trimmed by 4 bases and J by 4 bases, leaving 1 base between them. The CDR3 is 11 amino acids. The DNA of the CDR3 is TGTGCCACCAGTGACGGAAACACCATATATTTT. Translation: CATSDGNTIYF.

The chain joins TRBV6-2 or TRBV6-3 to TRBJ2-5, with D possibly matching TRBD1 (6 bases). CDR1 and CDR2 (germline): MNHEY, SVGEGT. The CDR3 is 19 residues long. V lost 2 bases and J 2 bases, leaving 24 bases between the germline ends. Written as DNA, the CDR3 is TGTGCCAGCAGTTACAGCCTCGAAACCCTACCGGGACATCAAGAGACCCAGTACTTC. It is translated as CASSYSLETLPGHQETQYF.

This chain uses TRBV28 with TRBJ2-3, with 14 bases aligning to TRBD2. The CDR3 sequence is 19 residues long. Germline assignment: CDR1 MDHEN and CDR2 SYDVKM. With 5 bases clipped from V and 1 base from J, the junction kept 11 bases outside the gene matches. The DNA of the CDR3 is TGTGCCAGCAGTCCATCTTATGGGACTAGCGGGAGCCGCACAGATACGCAGTATTTT. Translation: CASSPSYGTSGSRTDTQYF.

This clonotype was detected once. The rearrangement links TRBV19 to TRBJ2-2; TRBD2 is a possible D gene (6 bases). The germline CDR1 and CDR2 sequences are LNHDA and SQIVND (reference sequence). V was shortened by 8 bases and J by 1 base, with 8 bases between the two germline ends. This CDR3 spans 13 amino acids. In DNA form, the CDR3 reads TGTGCCAGTGGGCGGGAGAACACCGGGGAGCTGTTTTTT. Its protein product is CASGRENTGELFF.

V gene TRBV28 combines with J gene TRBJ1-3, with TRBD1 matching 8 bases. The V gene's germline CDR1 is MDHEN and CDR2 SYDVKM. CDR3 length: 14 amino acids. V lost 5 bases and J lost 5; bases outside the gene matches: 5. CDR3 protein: CASSPTGVRNTIYF. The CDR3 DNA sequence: TGTGCCAGCAGTCCGACAGGGGTTAGAAACACCATATATTTT.

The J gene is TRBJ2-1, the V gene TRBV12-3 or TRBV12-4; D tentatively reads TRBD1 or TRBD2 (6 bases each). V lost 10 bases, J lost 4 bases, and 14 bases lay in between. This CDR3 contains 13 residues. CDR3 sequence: CATGAGTYNEQFF. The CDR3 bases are TGTGCCACAGGGGCCGGGACTTACAATGAGCAGTTCTTC.

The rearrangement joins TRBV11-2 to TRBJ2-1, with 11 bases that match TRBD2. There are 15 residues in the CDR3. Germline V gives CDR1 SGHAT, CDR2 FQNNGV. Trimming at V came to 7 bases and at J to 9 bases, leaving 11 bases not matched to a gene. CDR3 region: CASTKLAGAWGEQFF. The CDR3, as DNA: TGTGCCAGCACAAAACTAGCGGGAGCTTGGGGTGAGCAGTTCTTC.

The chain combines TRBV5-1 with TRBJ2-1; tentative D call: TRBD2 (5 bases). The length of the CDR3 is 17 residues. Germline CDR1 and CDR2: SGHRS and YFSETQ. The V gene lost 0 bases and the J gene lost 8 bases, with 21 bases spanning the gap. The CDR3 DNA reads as TGCGCCAGCAGCTTGGCGGTCTCTAGTACTGGAGCGGATGAGCAGTTCTTC. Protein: CASSLAVSSTGADEQFF.

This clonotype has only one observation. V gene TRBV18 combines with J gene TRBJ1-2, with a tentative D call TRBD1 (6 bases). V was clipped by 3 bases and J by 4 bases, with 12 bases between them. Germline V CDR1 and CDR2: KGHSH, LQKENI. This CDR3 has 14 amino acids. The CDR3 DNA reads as TGTGCCAGCTCACCGCCTCAGGGGCGCTATGGCTACACCTTC. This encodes CASSPPQGRYGYTF.

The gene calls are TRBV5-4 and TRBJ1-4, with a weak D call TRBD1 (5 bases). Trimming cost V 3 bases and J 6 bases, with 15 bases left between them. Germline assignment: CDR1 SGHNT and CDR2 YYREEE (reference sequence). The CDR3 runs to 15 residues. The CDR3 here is CASSSGGAEDEKLFF. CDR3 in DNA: TGTGCCAGCAGCTCGGGAGGGGCCGAAGATGAAAAACTGTTTTTT.